Shown below are 24 T cell receptor beta chains from a single sample sequenced in a study of CD4 T cells in relation to SARS-CoV-2 and coronaviruses. Repertoires were generated with immunoSEQ multiplex PCR, while TCRdb's copy carries only in-frame clones and drops some. Of tens of thousands of clones in the sample, roughly 73% were seen once. Their recognized antigens are unknown. CD4+ T cells from unexposed donors were obtained before the COVID-19 pandemic (2011-2018). CD4+ T cells were isolated from the cells after 10 days of culture. The specimen sequenced was CD4+ T cells from PBMCs, cultured in vitro. The receptors originated from a human donor in good health.

This chain connects TRBV10-3 to TRBJ2-3; TRBD2 matches at 9 bases. CDR1 ENHRY and CDR2 SYGVKD come from the germline V gene. The J segment lost 0 bases and the V segment lost 3 bases, leaving 4 bases of the junction unmatched. The CDR3 has 16 residues. The DNA for the CDR3 is TGTGCCATCAGTGATGGTCTAGCGGGAAGCACAGATACGCAGTATTTT. This encodes CAISDGLAGSTDTQYF.

This clone was seen once. This chain joins TRBV9 and TRBJ1-6; D unclear. V was cut by 0 bases and J by 5 bases, with 6 bases left in between. Germline V gives CDR1 SGDLS, CDR2 YYNGEE. The CDR3 spans 14 residues. DNA for the CDR3: TGTGCCAGCAGCGTAGACAGTCATAATTCACCCCTCCACTTT. Protein sequence: CASSVDSHNSPLHF.

This chain connects TRBV18 to TRBJ1-5; D gene uncertain. The CDR3 loop spans 16 amino acids. Trimming cost V 2 bases and J 1 base, with 12 bases left between them. Germline CDR1 is KGHSH and CDR2 is LQKENI. The chain's CDR3 is CASSPGPTASNQPQHF. The CDR3 DNA reads TGTGCCAGCTCACCAGGTCCTACCGCGAGCAATCAGCCCCAGCATTTT.

This sequence joins TRBV28 and TRBJ1-5, with TRBD1 as a possible D gene (6 bases). Trimming left V 6 bases short and J 9 bases short, with 24 bases between. The CDR3 runs 16 residues. The germline gives CDR1 MDHEN, CDR2 SYDVKM. CDR3 amino acids: CASSLPAGATTRPQHF. CDR3 sequence (DNA): TGTGCCAGCAGCTTACCGGCGGGGGCAACTACTCGGCCCCAGCATTTT.

This clone was counted a few times. The J gene is TRBJ1-2, the V gene TRBV3-1 (or the pseudogene TRBV3-2); TRBD1 might be the D (5 bases). CDR3 length equals 18 residues. V lost 1 base, J lost 0 bases, and 18 bases lay in between. Germline CDR1 is LGHDT and CDR2 is YNNKEL (reference sequence). CDR3 protein: CASSQGWGRLHTNYGYTF. The CDR3 nucleotides read TGTGCCAGCAGCCAAGGTTGGGGACGCCTTCATACTAACTATGGCTACACCTTC.

The rearrangement joins TRBV3-1 (or the pseudogene TRBV3-2) to TRBJ2-2; D unresolved. From germline, CDR1 is LGHDT and CDR2 YNNKEL (reference sequence). V was trimmed by 8 bases and J by 1 base, leaving 17 bases between them. CDR3 length: 16 residues. CDR3 amino acids: CASSWWARRNTGELFF. CDR3 sequence (DNA): TGTGCCAGCTCCTGGTGGGCTAGGCGGAACACCGGGGAGCTGTTTTTT.

V is TRBV27 and J is TRBJ2-5; TRBD1 aligns across 10 bases. Germline V CDR1 and CDR2: MNHEY, SMNVEV (reference sequence). The trim removed 5 bases at V and 4 bases at J, leaving 16 bases unmatched. The CDR3 covers 18 residues. The CDR3 nucleotides read TGTGCCAGCAGTCCTAAAATCCCTAGACAGGGGGCCGGAGAGACCCAGTACTTC. As protein: CASSPKIPRQGAGETQYF.

The V call is TRBV5-6, the J call TRBJ2-7; D gene unclear. CDR1 and CDR2 (germline): SGHDT, YYEEEE. V gave up 9 bases and J gave up 4 bases, with 8 bases separating them. CDR3 length equals 10 residues. The CDR3 coding sequence is TGTGCCACCGTCGAATACGAGCAGTACTTC. Protein: CATVEYEQYF.

The chain joins TRBV6-2 or TRBV6-3 to TRBJ2-7, with D perhaps matching TRBD2 (6 bases). Germline values: CDR1 MNHEY, CDR2 SVGEGT. V was pared by 4 bases and J by 0 bases, with 13 bases between. CDR3 length: 15 residues. CDR3 sequence: CASSSASSVSYEQYF. CDR3 DNA sequence: TGTGCCAGCAGTTCAGCGTCTAGCGTCTCCTACGAGCAGTACTTC.

V usage is TRBV7-2 and J usage is TRBJ2-5, with D maybe TRBD2 (5 bases). The CDR3 totals 14 residues. The germline V and J ends were trimmed by 1 base and 5 bases, with 11 bases remaining between them. Looked up from germline, CDR1 is SGHTA and CDR2 is FQGNSA. CDR3 loop: CASSLGGPRETQYF. CDR3 in DNA: TGTGCCAGCAGCTTAGGAGGGCCACGGGAGACCCAGTACTTC.

The gene calls are TRBV14 and TRBJ1-1, with D unclear. Between the trimmed V and J ends, which lost 9 bases and 3 bases, there was a span of 17 bases. The CDR3 runs 14 residues. CDR1 SGHDN and CDR2 FVKESK come from the germline V gene. The chain's CDR3 is CARPVWAWDTEAFF. In nucleotides, the CDR3 is TGTGCCAGGCCGGTGTGGGCGTGGGACACTGAAGCTTTCTTT.

V is TRBV5-1 and J is TRBJ2-1; TRBD1 is a possible D gene (6 bases). CDR3 length: 12 residues. V lost 4 bases, J lost 8 bases, and 10 bases lay in between. Germline CDR1 and CDR2: SGHRS and YFSETQ. CDR3 nucleotides: TGCGCCAGCAGCCAGGACAGCGATGAGCAGTTCTTC. Protein product: CASSQDSDEQFF.

The gene calls are TRBV11-1 and TRBJ2-7, with 12 nucleotides matching TRBD1. The CDR3 has 15 residues. Germline CDR1 is SGHAT and CDR2 is FQDESV (reference sequence). Trimming removed 5 bases from V and 3 bases from J; junction bases left unmatched: 5. The CDR3 DNA sequence: TGTGCCAGCAGCCCTCGGGACAGGGGGCTCTACGAGCAGTACTTC. This codes for CASSPRDRGLYEQYF.

V usage is TRBV6-5 and J usage is TRBJ1-2; TRBD1 matches at 8 bases. V was clipped by 2 bases and J by 7 bases; unmatched bases: 12. CDR3 length: 16 residues. Germline CDR1 is MNHEY and CDR2 is SVGAGI. CDR3 protein: CASSYRPGGGSGGYTF. CDR3 DNA: TGTGCCAGCAGTTACAGGCCAGGGGGCGGGTCAGGTGGCTACACCTTC.

This rearrangement joins TRBV5-1 to TRBJ2-7; TRBD2 might be the D (7 bases). The CDR3 is 15 amino acids. In germline, CDR1 is SGHRS, CDR2 YFSETQ. Trimming left V 0 bases short and J 2 bases short, with 12 bases between. Here the CDR3 DNA reads TGCGCCAGCAGCTTGGTAGGGGGGGCCACCTACGAGCAGTACTTC. It encodes CASSLVGGATYEQYF.

The sample holds one count of this clone. V and J are TRBV6-5 and TRBJ2-1; 12 nucleotides agree with TRBD1. With V trimmed by 7 bases and J by 2 bases, 3 bases remained unmatched. The CDR3 contains 15 residues. Germline CDR1 MNHEY, CDR2 SVGAGI. Here the CDR3 DNA reads TGTGCCAGCACCGGGACAGGGGGCACCTACAATGAGCAGTTCTTC. It is translated as CASTGTGGTYNEQFF.

The gene calls are TRBV3-1 (or the pseudogene TRBV3-2) and TRBJ2-4; 9 bases map to TRBD1. Per the germline V gene, CDR1 is LGHDT and CDR2 is YNNKEL (reference sequence). The CDR3 consists of 12 residues. Trimming removed 6 bases from V and 11 bases from J; junction bases left unmatched: 5. CDR3 in DNA: TGTGCCAGCAGGGGACAGGGTAGGGTTCAGTACTTC. Translated, it gives CASRGQGRVQYF.

This clone was seen only a few times. V gene TRBV10-2 combines with J gene TRBJ2-2; TRBD2 aligns across 7 bases. Germline loops: CDR1 WSHSY, CDR2 SAAADI. The CDR3 totals 15 residues. V dropped 6 bases and J dropped 0; count of bases not matched to a gene: 4. Here the CDR3 reads CASRNSGPNTGELFF. In nucleotides, the CDR3 is TGCGCCAGCAGGAATAGCGGGCCGAACACCGGGGAGCTGTTTTTT.

The chain has TRBV5-1 and TRBJ1-1; D might be TRBD1 (5 bases). Germline V gene data show CDR1 as SGHRS and CDR2 as YFSETQ. The V end lost 0 bases, the J end lost 3 bases, and 15 bases lay between the germline ends. The CDR3 extends over 16 amino acids. CDR3 region: CASSLAPGTGDTEAFF. CDR3 DNA sequence: TGCGCCAGCAGCTTGGCCCCCGGGACGGGCGACACTGAAGCTTTCTTT.

The chain carries TRBV27 and TRBJ2-1; D unclear. In germline, CDR1 is MNHEY, CDR2 SMNVEV (reference sequence). The CDR3 length is 12 residues. The V and J ends lost 2 bases and 14 bases respectively, with 13 bases between them. Written as DNA, the CDR3 is TGTGCCAGCAGTTTACCTCCGGGCCAGGAGTTCTTC. This translates into CASSLPPGQEFF.

This sequence joins TRBV7-3 and TRBJ2-2; 7 positions match TRBD1. CDR3 size: 16 residues. The ends lost 4 bases at V and 2 bases at J; junction bases unmatched: 7. Per the germline V gene, CDR1 is SGHTA and CDR2 is FQGTGA. Here the CDR3 DNA reads TGTGCCAGCAGCTCACCGACAGGGAGAAACACCGGGGAGCTGTTTTTT. It translates to CASSSPTGRNTGELFF.

The rearrangement joins TRBV11-2 to TRBJ2-3; the D gene is possibly TRBD2 (5 bases). The V and J ends lost 7 bases and 0 bases respectively, with 11 bases between them. Germline loops: CDR1 SGHAT, CDR2 FQNNGV. The CDR3 is 14 residues long. The DNA of the CDR3 is TGTGCCAGCAAGCGGCTCACTAGCACAGATACGCAGTATTTT. Its protein product is CASKRLTSTDTQYF.

The chain employs TRBV29-1 and TRBJ2-7, with D unresolved. This CDR3 is 12 amino acids long. V was shortened by 3 bases and J by 3 bases, with 9 bases between the two germline ends. Germline values: CDR1 SQVTM, CDR2 ANQGSEA. The CDR3 region is CSVEETDYEQYF. CDR3 coding DNA: TGCAGCGTTGAGGAGACCGACTACGAGCAGTACTTC.

This clone was found a few times. The rearrangement uses TRBV4-1 and TRBJ2-7; 9 nucleotides agree with TRBD2. Germline trimming cut 4 bases from V and 6 bases from J; bases unmatched to any gene: 10. Germline assignment: CDR1 MGHRA and CDR2 YSYEKL. CDR3 size: 15 residues. CDR3 in amino acids: CASSPSAGGPPEQYF. CDR3 DNA sequence: TGCGCCAGCAGCCCCAGTGCGGGAGGGCCCCCCGAGCAGTACTTC.